The TCR beta chain under discussion was sequenced for a study of T cell responses to AZD1222 COVID-19 vaccine. Findings of the study overall: Unmutated regions of variants are reportedly targeted by nearly half of spike-specific TCRs.

A word on this clone: The target antigen is unknown.

TCRdb keeps only in-frame clones here, not all; method: immunoSEQ multiplex PCR. This sample has approximately 110,000 clones, with around 86% found just once. The sequenced sample was peripheral blood, obtained on day 0 of AZD1222 vaccination. The TCR was taken from an adult in good health.

The CDR3 bases are TGTGCCAGCAGTTCTAGCGGGGGTCGGAACACCGGGGAGCTGTTTTTT. Protein: CASSSSGGRNTGELFF. The chain joins TRBV6-2 or TRBV6-3 to TRBJ2-2; 10 positions agree with TRBD2. The junction had 3 bases not matched to a gene; V was cut back by 4 bases and J by 1 base. This CDR3 has 16 residues. Germline loops: CDR1 MNHEY, CDR2 SVGEGT.